The 5 T cell receptor beta chains given below trace back to one sample, sequenced in a study of OX40 agonist ivuxolimab in advanced cancers. Sequencing used immunoSEQ multiplex PCR; TCRdb keeps in-frame clones, though not all of them. Of tens of thousands of clones detected, 88% appear once; the ten largest clones hold about 0.25%. The sample here was CD4+ or CD8+ T cells sorted from blood, taken in a trial of the OX40 agonist ivuxolimab. These receptors all stem from an adult with an advanced solid tumor such as melanoma, head and neck, liver or kidney cancer.

V is TRBV6-1 and J is TRBJ2-7; 11 bases fit TRBD1. The germline V gene has CDR1 MNHNS and CDR2 SASEGT. The CDR3 loop spans 15 amino acids. Trimming took 6 bases from V and 3 from J; bases not matched to a gene: 7. Here the CDR3 DNA reads TGTGCCAGCAGGGAATGGACAGGGGGCGACTACGAGCAGTACTTC. The encoded protein is CASREWTGGDYEQYF.

This chain connects TRBV19 to TRBJ1-1; D is ambiguous. CDR1 LNHDA and CDR2 SQIVND come from the germline V gene (reference sequence). Trimming left V 3 bases short and J 4 bases short, with 9 bases between. The CDR3 spans 13 residues. CDR3 sequence: CASSIVEGTEAFF. CDR3 DNA: TGTGCCAGTAGTATTGTGGAGGGCACTGAAGCTTTCTTT.

V gene TRBV25-1 combines with J gene TRBJ2-5, with TRBD2 identical over 10 bases. This CDR3 comprises 16 residues. Per the germline V gene, CDR1 is MGHDK and CDR2 is SYGVNS. J gave up 2 bases and V 2 bases, and 5 bases lay outside the gene matches. DNA for the CDR3: TGTGCCAGCAGTGAAGGTATGGGACTAGCGCAAGAGACCCAGTACTTC. Protein: CASSEGMGLAQETQYF.

The genes are TRBV18 and TRBJ2-1; unclear D gene. Trimming removed 1 base from V and 6 bases from J, with 10 bases in between. The CDR3 has 14 residues. Germline V CDR1 and CDR2: KGHSH, LQKENI. The CDR3 region has the DNA TGTGCCAGCTCACCACGGGGTGTTATCAATGAGCAGTTCTTC. Translating it yields CASSPRGVINEQFF.

The rearrangement links TRBV28 to TRBJ1-3; weak D call: TRBD1 (5 bases). In germline, CDR1 is MDHEN, CDR2 SYDVKM. Trimming cost V 4 bases and J 3 bases, with 16 bases left between them. The CDR3 is 16 residues long. This CDR3 reads CASSSPGGVGGNTIYF. The CDR3 bases are TGTGCCAGCAGTTCCCCCGGGGGGGTAGGTGGAAACACCATATATTTT.